This T cell receptor (beta chain) was recorded in a study of blood T cell repertoires in COVID-19. The wider study: The cDNA or gDNA used as material had been derived from T cells, B-cell-depleted T cells, or PBMCs.

Germline V lookup: CDR1 MNHEY, CDR2 SVGAGI. The CDR3 length is 14 residues. Some clones are missing from TCRdb's copy, which holds only in-frame ones; the method was immunoSEQ multiplex PCR. The sample lists 40,000 to 60,000 clones, roughly 88% occurring once. This clone was detected only a few times. The junction does not match germline at one end; this may be a read error. The sequence derives from a human donor in a cohort sampled during active COVID-19. Sequencing was performed on peripheral blood. J is TRBJ2-5 and V is TRBV6-5; tentative D call: TRBD2 (6 bases). The CDR3 protein is CASRYSSGTGTQYF. The CDR3 bases are TGTGCCAGCAGATACTCGTCAGGGACTGGGACCCAGTACTTC.